A single sample is the source of the 9 T cell receptor beta chains below, sequenced in a study of blood T cell repertoires in COVID-19. Method: immunoSEQ multiplex PCR; TCRdb's copy keeps in-frame clones and lacks some. The sample lists nearly 30,000 clones; roughly 87% were seen once. Sequencing was carried out using peripheral blood. These receptors all stem from a human donor in a cohort sampled during active COVID-19.

This chain links TRBV10-3 with TRBJ1-2; D not certain. This CDR3 has 11 amino acids. Germline assignment: CDR1 ENHRY and CDR2 SYGVKD. The V and J ends lost 4 bases and 7 bases respectively, with 7 bases between them. CDR3 amino acids: CAISGGRGYTF. The DNA of the CDR3 is TGTGCCATCAGTGGCGGTCGTGGCTACACCTTC.

The J gene is TRBJ2-6, the V gene TRBV14; tentatively, D is TRBD2 (5 bases). The CDR3 contains 16 residues. CDR1 is SGHDN and CDR2 is FVKESK in the germline V gene. Trimming shortened V by 4 bases and J by 2 bases, and 12 bases separated the two germline ends. This CDR3 reads CASSPLRATGANVLTF. The CDR3 DNA reads as TGTGCCAGCAGCCCATTGAGGGCGACTGGGGCCAACGTCCTGACTTTC.

J is TRBJ2-1 and V is TRBV6-5; no firm D call. V was trimmed by 7 bases and J by 8 bases, leaving 18 bases between them. Germline V gives CDR1 MNHEY, CDR2 SVGAGI. This CDR3 contains 14 residues. The CDR3 spells CASMILGRGDEQFF. The DNA of the CDR3 is TGTGCCAGCATGATTCTTGGCCGCGGCGATGAGCAGTTCTTC.

The chain couples TRBV7-3 to TRBJ2-3; 12 bases map to TRBD2. Germline CDR1 SGHTA, CDR2 FQGTGA. This CDR3 is 16 amino acids long. The V and J ends lost 5 bases and 1 base, in that order; junction bases with no gene match: 4. The CDR3 loop is CASSPRLAGGTDTQYF. The CDR3 region has the DNA TGTGCCAGCAGCCCTCGACTAGCGGGGGGCACAGATACGCAGTATTTT.

The rearrangement uses TRBV11-3 and TRBJ2-4; tentatively, D is TRBD1 (6 bases). In germline, CDR1 is SGHNT, CDR2 YENEEA. Between the trimmed V and J ends, which lost 4 bases and 5 bases, there was a span of 9 bases. CDR3 length equals 13 residues. CDR3 nucleotide sequence: TGTGCCAGCAGCTCCAGGGGCCAAAACATTCAGTACTTC. This codes for CASSSRGQNIQYF.

This clone was seen a single time. The J gene is TRBJ2-1, the V gene TRBV4-1; 14 positions match TRBD2. Per the germline V gene, CDR1 is MGHRA and CDR2 is YSYEKL. The CDR3 runs 20 residues. V was clipped by 0 bases and J by 1 base; unmatched bases: 8. CDR3 region: CASSQEGLAGALGSYNEQFF. For the CDR3, the DNA is TGCGCCAGCAGCCAAGAGGGACTAGCGGGGGCCCTGGGGTCCTACAATGAGCAGTTCTTC.

The chain is built from TRBV7-9 and TRBJ1-3, with unresolved D. The CDR3 runs to 11 residues. Germline V gives CDR1 SEHNR, CDR2 FQNEAQ (reference sequence). The CDR3 bases are TGTCAGGCCGAGAGTGGAAACACCATATATTTT. Protein product: CQAESGNTIYF.

The chain uses TRBV2 and TRBJ1-5, with D possibly TRBD1 on 5 matching bases. V shed 7 bases and J shed 2 bases, with 15 bases lying between them. The germline CDR1 and CDR2 sequences are SNHLY and FYNNEI. The CDR3 is 15 residues long. DNA of the CDR3: TGTGCCAGCACCGAGGTGGGGGGTGGCAATCAGCCCCAGCATTTT. Its protein is CASTEVGGGNQPQHF.

The chain has TRBV25-1 and TRBJ1-1; D gene uncertain. The CDR3 length is 14 residues. Germline assignment: CDR1 MGHDK and CDR2 SYGVNS. V lost 2 bases and J 3 bases, leaving 10 bases between the germline ends. CDR3 in amino acids: CASSESGRHTEAFF. The CDR3 DNA reads as TGTGCCAGCAGTGAAAGTGGGCGCCACACTGAAGCTTTCTTT.